What follows describes a single T cell receptor (beta chain). This sample was included in a study of OX40 agonist ivuxolimab in advanced cancers. Only in-frame clones appear in the TCRdb table, and some are missing; sequencing was by immunoSEQ multiplex PCR. This table has roughly 86,000 clones, more than 90% appearing once. Here the sequenced sample was CD4+ or CD8+ T cells sorted from blood, taken in a trial of the OX40 agonist ivuxolimab. This TCR was recovered from an adult with an advanced solid tumor such as melanoma, head and neck, liver or kidney cancer.

The chain's CDR3 is CASSLAGVSYEQYF. CDR3 nucleotide sequence: TGTGCCAGCAGCTTGGCGGGAGTGTCCTACGAGCAGTACTTC. V is TRBV11-3 and J is TRBJ2-7, with 7 bases that match TRBD2. The CDR3 is 14 amino acids. Losses at the gene ends were 3 bases for V and 1 base for J; bases not matched to a gene: 3. Germline V gene sequence: CDR1 SGHNT, CDR2 YENEEA.